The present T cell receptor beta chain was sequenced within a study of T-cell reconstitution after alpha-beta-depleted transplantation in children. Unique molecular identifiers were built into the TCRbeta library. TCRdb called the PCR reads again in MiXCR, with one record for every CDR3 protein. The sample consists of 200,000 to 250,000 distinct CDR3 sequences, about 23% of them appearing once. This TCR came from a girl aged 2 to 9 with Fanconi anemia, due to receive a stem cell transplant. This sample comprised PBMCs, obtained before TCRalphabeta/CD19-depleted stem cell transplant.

CDR3 sequence reads: CASRATGGDSYNEQFF. The CDR3 region has the DNA TGCGCCAGCAGGGCTACCGGGGGGGACTCCTACAATGAGCAGTTCTTC. This chain connects TRBV10-2 to TRBJ2-1; TRBD2 aligns across 8 bases. V gave up 6 bases and J gave up 0 bases; unmatched junction bases: 7. Per germline, CDR1 WSHSY and CDR2 SAAADI. The CDR3 has 16 amino acids.